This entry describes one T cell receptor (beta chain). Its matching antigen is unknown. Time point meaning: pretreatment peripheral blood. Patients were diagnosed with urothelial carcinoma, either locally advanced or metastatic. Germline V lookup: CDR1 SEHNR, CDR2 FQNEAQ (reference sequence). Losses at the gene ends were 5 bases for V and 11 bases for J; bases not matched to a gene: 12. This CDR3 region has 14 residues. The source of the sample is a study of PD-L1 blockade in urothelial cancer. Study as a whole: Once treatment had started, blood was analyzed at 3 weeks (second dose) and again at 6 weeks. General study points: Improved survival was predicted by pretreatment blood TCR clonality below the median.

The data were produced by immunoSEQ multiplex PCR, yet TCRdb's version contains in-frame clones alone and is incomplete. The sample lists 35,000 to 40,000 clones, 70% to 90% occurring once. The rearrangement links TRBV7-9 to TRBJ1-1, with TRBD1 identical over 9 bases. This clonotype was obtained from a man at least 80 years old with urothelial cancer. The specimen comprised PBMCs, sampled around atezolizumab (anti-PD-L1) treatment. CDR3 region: CASSHSGTGMMAFF. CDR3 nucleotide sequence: TGTGCCAGCAGCCACTCTGGGACAGGGATGATGGCTTTCTTT.